One and the same sample provided the 18 T cell receptor beta chains below, sequenced in a study of T-cell reconstitution after alpha-beta-depleted transplantation in children. Preparation of the TCRbeta library involved a method that used unique molecular identifiers. TCRdb re-derived calls from the PCR reads in MiXCR, one entry per CDR3 protein. The table has fewer than 250,000 distinct CDR3 sequences, under 20% seen once. The sample consisted of PBMCs, mostly from graft donor cells, taken 360 days after TCRalphabeta/CD19-depleted stem cell transplant. These receptors were taken from a male patient aged 2 to 9 who had a stem cell transplant for acute lymphoblastic leukemia, so the T cells may come from the graft donor.

This clonotype has more than one count but fewer than ten. The chain employs TRBV7-9 and TRBJ2-5; D is unresolved. Germline V gene sequence: CDR1 SEHNR, CDR2 FQNEAQ (reference sequence). Trimming pared 3 bases from V and 5 bases from J, leaving 19 bases between. The CDR3 loop spans 16 amino acids. CDR3 sequence: CASSFSSGSLEETQYF. In nucleotides, the CDR3 is TGTGCCAGCAGCTTCAGCTCCGGGTCCTTAGAGGAGACCCAGTACTTC.

This chain joins TRBV10-3 and TRBJ1-4; D unclear. V gave up 3 bases and J gave up 8 bases, with 19 bases separating them. The CDR3 runs 16 residues. Germline V gives CDR1 ENHRY, CDR2 SYGVKD. The CDR3 DNA sequence: TGTGCCATCAGTGATCCGGCATCCGGAGAGAGAGAAAAACTGTTTTTT. This translates into CAISDPASGEREKLFF.

The CDR3 is CASTYRQGGVLRTGELFF. CDR3 DNA: TGTGCCAGCACCTACCGACAGGGCGGGGTGCTGAGGACCGGGGAGCTGTTTTTT. J is TRBJ2-2 and V is TRBV6-2 or TRBV6-3, with D possibly TRBD1 on 7 matching bases. CDR1 is MNHEY and CDR2 is SVGEGT in the germline V gene. V was clipped by 7 bases and J by 5 bases, with 26 bases between them. CDR3 length: 18 residues.

V is TRBV20-1 and J is TRBJ1-1; D gene uncertain. The CDR3 consists of 15 residues. CDR1 DFQATT and CDR2 SNEGSKA come from the germline V gene (reference sequence). Trimming removed 2 bases at V and 1 base at J, with 14 bases between. As DNA, the CDR3 is TGCAGTGCTAGAACAAGGGCCCCCCCGAACACTGAAGCTTTCTTT. This translates into CSARTRAPPNTEAFF.

There are a few counts of this clonotype. The chain recombines TRBV12-3 or TRBV12-4 with TRBJ2-1; D remains ambiguous. CDR3 length: 12 residues. V shed 6 bases and J shed 12 bases, with 15 bases lying between them. In DNA form, the CDR3 reads TGTGCCAGCAGGCGCATAGACAAGGTGCAGTTCTTC. It yields the protein CASRRIDKVQFF.

The rearrangement uses TRBV10-3 and TRBJ2-4, with D possibly being TRBD2 (6 bases). The CDR3 length is 15 residues. V lost 0 bases, J lost 4 bases, and 10 bases lay in between. Germline V gene sequence: CDR1 ENHRY, CDR2 SYGVKD. CDR3 in DNA: TGTGCCATCAGTGAGTCGGACGGGAGTAAAAACATTCAGTACTTC. It encodes CAISESDGSKNIQYF.

The V call is TRBV10-3, the J call TRBJ2-3; D unclear. This CDR3 is 15 amino acids long. Trimming pared 2 bases from V and 1 base from J, leaving 10 bases between. CDR1 ENHRY and CDR2 SYGVKD come from the germline V gene. Written as DNA, the CDR3 is TGTGCCATCAGTGAGGATAATCTAGGCACAGATACGCAGTATTTT. This encodes CAISEDNLGTDTQYF.

This rearrangement joins TRBV20-1 to TRBJ2-7; the D gene is possibly TRBD2 (6 bases). Germline V gene lookup returns CDR1 DFQATT and CDR2 SNEGSKA (reference sequence). The CDR3 covers 15 residues. V lost 5 bases, J lost 0 bases, and 17 bases lay in between. The DNA for the CDR3 is TGCAGTGCTCATCAGCAACGGGGGATCTCCTACGAGCAGTACTTC. It specifies CSAHQQRGISYEQYF.

The chain employs TRBV29-1 and TRBJ2-3; D not resolved. CDR3 size: 13 residues. V lost 8 bases, J lost 2 bases, and 14 bases lay in between. Germline-derived CDR1 and CDR2 are SQVTM and ANQGSEA. In nucleotides, the CDR3 is TGCAGCTCTAAACGGCTCCACACAGATACGCAGTATTTT. It is translated as CSSKRLHTDTQYF.

The genes are TRBV7-2 and TRBJ2-7; D is perhaps TRBD1 (5 bases). With 1 base removed from V and 4 bases from J, the gap between germline ends came to 11 bases. Looked up from germline, CDR1 is SGHTA and CDR2 is FQGNSA. The CDR3 spans 14 residues. The chain's CDR3 is CASSLEGLRYEQYF. In nucleotides, the CDR3 is TGTGCCAGCAGCTTAGAGGGGCTGCGGTACGAGCAGTACTTC.

The chain links TRBV12-3 or TRBV12-4 to TRBJ2-5; D is uncertain. Trimming removed 2 bases from V and 2 bases from J, with 6 bases in between. The CDR3 is 13 residues long. This CDR3 reads CASSLFPQETQYF. The CDR3 DNA reads TGTGCCAGCAGTTTATTCCCGCAAGAGACCCAGTACTTC.

The chain carries TRBV20-1 and TRBJ1-5, with TRBD1 matching 7 bases. This CDR3 is 15 amino acids long. CDR1 and CDR2 (germline): DFQATT, SNEGSKA (reference sequence). J gave up 4 bases and V 6 bases, and 12 bases lay outside the gene matches. CDR3 protein: CSATRTGEQNQPQHF. In nucleotides, the CDR3 is TGCAGTGCAACTAGGACAGGCGAGCAGAATCAGCCCCAGCATTTT.

The chain joins TRBV20-1 to TRBJ2-3; D is perhaps TRBD1 or TRBD2 (5 bases each). The CDR3 totals 12 residues. Germline assignment: CDR1 DFQATT and CDR2 SNEGSKA (reference sequence). In DNA, the CDR3 is TGCAGGGGTGAGGGGAGCACAGATACGCAGTATTTT. Amino acid sequence: CRGEGSTDTQYF.

The chain uses TRBV12-3 or TRBV12-4 and TRBJ1-3, with D tentatively TRBD1 (6 bases). Trimming stripped 2 bases from V and 0 bases from J, with 26 bases between. The CDR3 runs 21 residues. CDR3 sequence reads: CASSLLFPGHTSGSSGNTIYF. The CDR3 DNA reads as TGTGCCAGCAGTTTACTATTCCCGGGACACACCTCTGGATCCTCTGGAAACACCATATATTTT.

This rearrangement joins TRBV11-3 to TRBJ2-3, with D possibly TRBD1 on 6 matching bases. The germline gives CDR1 SGHNT, CDR2 YENEEA. Trimming pared 1 base from V and 2 bases from J, leaving 13 bases between. This CDR3 spans 16 amino acids. Here the CDR3 reads CASSLGTLGATDTQYF. The CDR3 coding sequence is TGTGCCAGCAGCTTAGGCACACTGGGGGCCACAGATACGCAGTATTTT.

The V call is TRBV23-1, the J call TRBJ2-7; 8 bases fit TRBD1. TRBV23-1 is classed as an ORF, of uncertain function. This CDR3 is 16 amino acids long. The V gene end was trimmed by 0 bases and the J gene end by 2 bases; junction bases not matched to a gene: 6. The CDR3 spells CASSQSRTGLTYEQYF. The CDR3 DNA reads as TGCGCCAGCAGTCAATCGAGGACAGGGCTTACCTACGAGCAGTACTTC.

The gene calls are TRBV20-1 and TRBJ1-1; 11 positions match TRBD1. The CDR3 has 16 amino acids. Per germline, CDR1 DFQATT and CDR2 SNEGSKA (reference sequence). CDR3 amino acids: CSVWGGGQGARTEAFF. Here the CDR3 DNA reads TGCAGCGTCTGGGGCGGAGGACAGGGGGCACGAACTGAAGCTTTCTTT.

Many counts were recorded for this clonotype. This chain joins TRBV11-2 and TRBJ2-3; perhaps D is TRBD1 or TRBD2 (5 bases each). The CDR3 runs 13 residues. V was cut by 4 bases and J by 10 bases, with 15 bases left in between. Germline V gene sequence: CDR1 SGHAT, CDR2 FQNNGV. CDR3 DNA: TGTGCCAGCAGCTGGGGGTCGGGGTACGCGCAGTATTTT. Translating gives CASSWGSGYAQYF.